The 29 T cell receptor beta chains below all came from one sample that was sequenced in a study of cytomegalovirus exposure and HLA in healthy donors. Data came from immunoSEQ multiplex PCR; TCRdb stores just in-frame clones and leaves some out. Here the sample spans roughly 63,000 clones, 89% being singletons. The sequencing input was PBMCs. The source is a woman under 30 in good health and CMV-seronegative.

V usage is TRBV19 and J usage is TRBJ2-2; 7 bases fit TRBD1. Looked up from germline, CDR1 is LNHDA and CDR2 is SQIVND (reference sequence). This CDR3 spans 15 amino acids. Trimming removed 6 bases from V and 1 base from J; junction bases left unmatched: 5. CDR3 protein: CASSRDSGNTGELFF. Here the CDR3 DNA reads TGTGCCAGTAGCCGGGACAGCGGGAACACCGGGGAGCTGTTTTTT.

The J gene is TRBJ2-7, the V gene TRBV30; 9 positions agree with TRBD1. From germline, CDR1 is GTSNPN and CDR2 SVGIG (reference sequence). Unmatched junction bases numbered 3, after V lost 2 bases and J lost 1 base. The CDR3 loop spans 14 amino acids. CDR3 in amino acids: CAWSSGTGSYEQYF. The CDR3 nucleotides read TGTGCCTGGAGTTCCGGGACAGGGTCCTACGAGCAGTACTTC.

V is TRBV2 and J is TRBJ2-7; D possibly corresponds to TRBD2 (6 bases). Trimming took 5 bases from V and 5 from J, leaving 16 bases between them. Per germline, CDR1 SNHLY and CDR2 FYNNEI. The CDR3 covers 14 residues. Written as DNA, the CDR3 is TGTGCCAGCAGTCGGGACGGAGGGGCGGACGAGCAGTACTTC. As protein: CASSRDGGADEQYF.

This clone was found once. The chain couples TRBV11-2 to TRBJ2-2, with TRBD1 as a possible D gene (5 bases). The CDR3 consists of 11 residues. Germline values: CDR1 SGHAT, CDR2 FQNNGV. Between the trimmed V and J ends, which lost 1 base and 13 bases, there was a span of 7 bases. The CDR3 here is CASSLGGGLFF. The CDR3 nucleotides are TGTGCCAGCAGCTTAGGGGGCGGGCTGTTTTTT.

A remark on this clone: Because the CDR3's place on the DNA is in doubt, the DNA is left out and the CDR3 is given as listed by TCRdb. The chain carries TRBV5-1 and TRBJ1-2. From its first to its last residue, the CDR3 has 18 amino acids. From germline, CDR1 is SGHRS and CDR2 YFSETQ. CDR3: CASSFGLSHLRFGETSTF.

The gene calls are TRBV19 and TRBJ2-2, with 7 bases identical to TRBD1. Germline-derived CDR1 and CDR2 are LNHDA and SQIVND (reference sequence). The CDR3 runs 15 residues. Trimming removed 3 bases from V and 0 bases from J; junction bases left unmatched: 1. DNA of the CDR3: TGTGCCAGTAGTATCGGACAGGCGAACACCGGGGAGCTGTTTTTT. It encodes CASSIGQANTGELFF.

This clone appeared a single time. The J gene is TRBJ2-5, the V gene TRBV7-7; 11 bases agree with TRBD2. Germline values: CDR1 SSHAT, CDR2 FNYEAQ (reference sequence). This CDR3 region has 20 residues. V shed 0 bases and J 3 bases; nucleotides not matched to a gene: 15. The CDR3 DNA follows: TGTGCCAGCAGCTTAGCCGCTAGAGTCGGGACTAGCGGAATAAAAGAGACCCAGTACTTC. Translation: CASSLAARVGTSGIKETQYF.

The CDR3 protein is CASSTDRDGGDTQYF. CDR3 in DNA: TGTGCCAGCAGCACGGACAGGGACGGCGGAGATACGCAGTATTTT. The chain joins TRBV28 to TRBJ2-3, with 8 bases lining up with TRBD1. Germline CDR1 and CDR2: MDHEN and SYDVKM. V lost 6 bases, J lost 5 bases, and 10 bases stayed unmatched. This CDR3 region has 15 residues.

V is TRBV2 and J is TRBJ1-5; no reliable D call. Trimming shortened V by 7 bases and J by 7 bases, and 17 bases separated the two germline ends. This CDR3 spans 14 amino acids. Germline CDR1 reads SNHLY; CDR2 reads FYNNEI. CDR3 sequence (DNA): TGTGCCAGCACCGAGGAGGGATTCGGGCAGCCCCAGCATTTT. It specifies CASTEEGFGQPQHF.

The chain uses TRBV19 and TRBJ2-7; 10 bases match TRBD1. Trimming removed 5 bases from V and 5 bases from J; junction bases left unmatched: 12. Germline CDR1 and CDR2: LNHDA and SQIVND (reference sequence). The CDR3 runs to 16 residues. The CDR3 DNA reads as TGTGCCAGTAGTCCTGCCGGACAGGGGGGATCTAACGAGCAGTACTTC. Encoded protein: CASSPAGQGGSNEQYF.

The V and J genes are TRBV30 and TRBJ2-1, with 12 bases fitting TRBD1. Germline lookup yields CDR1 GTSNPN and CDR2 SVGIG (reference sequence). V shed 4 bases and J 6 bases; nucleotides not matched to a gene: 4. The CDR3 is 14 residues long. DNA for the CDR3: TGTGCCTGGAACCGGGACAGGGGGCTCAATGAGCAGTTCTTC. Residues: CAWNRDRGLNEQFF. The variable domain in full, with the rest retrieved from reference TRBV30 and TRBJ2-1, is SQTIHQWPATLVQPVGSPLSLECTVEGTSNPNLYWYRQAAGRGLQLLFYSVGIGQISSEVPQNLSASRPQDRQFILSSKKLLLSDSGFYLCAWNRDRGLNEQFFGPGTRLTVL.

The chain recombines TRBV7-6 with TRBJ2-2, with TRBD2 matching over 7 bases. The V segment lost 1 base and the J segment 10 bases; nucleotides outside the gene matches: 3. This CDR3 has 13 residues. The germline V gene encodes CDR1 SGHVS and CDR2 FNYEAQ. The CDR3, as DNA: TGTGCCAGCAGCTTAGGGGGGGGAGTGGAGCTGTTTTTT. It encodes CASSLGGGVELFF.

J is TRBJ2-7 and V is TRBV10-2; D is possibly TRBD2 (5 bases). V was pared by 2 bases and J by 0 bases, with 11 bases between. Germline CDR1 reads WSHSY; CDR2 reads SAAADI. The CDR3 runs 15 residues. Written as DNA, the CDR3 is TGCGCCAGCAGTGAGGAGGGTTCGAGCTCCTACGAGCAGTACTTC. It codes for CASSEEGSSSYEQYF.

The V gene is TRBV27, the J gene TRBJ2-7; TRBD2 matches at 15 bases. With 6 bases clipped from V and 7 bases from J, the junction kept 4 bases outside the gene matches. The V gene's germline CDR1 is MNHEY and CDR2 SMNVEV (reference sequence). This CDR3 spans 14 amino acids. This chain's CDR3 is CASRRTSGRGEQYF. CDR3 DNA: TGTGCCAGCAGAAGGACTAGCGGGAGGGGAGAGCAGTACTTC.

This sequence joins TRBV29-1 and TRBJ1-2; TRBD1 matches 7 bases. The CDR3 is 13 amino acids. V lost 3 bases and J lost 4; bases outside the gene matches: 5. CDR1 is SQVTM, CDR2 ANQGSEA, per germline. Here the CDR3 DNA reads TGCAGCGTTGACAGGGGGACGGGCTATGGCTACACCTTC. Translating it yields CSVDRGTGYGYTF.

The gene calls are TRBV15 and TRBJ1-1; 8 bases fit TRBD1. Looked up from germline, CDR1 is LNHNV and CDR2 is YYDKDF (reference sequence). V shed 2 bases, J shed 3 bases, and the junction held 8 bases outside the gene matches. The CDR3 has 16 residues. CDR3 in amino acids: CATSRPYGQGDTEAFF. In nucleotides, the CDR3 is TGTGCCACCAGCAGACCTTATGGACAGGGCGACACTGAAGCTTTCTTT.

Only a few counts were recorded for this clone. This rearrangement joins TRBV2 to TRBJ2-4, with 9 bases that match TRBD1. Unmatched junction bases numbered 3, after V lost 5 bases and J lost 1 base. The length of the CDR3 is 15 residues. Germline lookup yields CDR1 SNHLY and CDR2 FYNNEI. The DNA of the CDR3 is TGTGCCAGCAGTCACAGGGGGCCGGCCAAAAACATTCAGTACTTC. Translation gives CASSHRGPAKNIQYF.

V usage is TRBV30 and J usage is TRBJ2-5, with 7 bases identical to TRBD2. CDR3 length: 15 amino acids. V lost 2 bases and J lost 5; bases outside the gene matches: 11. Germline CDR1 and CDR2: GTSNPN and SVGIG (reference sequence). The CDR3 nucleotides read TGTGCCTGGAGTTCGGCTAGCGGTTCGTGGGAGACCCAGTACTTC. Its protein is CAWSSASGSWETQYF.

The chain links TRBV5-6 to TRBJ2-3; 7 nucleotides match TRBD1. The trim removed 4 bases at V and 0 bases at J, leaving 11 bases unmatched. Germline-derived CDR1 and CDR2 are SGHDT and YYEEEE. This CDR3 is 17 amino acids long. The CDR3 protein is CASSRQTGSFSTDTQYF. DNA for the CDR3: TGTGCCAGCAGCCGGCAGACAGGGAGCTTTAGCACAGATACGCAGTATTTT.

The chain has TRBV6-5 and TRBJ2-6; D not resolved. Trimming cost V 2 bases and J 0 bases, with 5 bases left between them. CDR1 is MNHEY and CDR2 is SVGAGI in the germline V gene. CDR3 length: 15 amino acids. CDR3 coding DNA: TGTGCCAGCAGTTACACAGCCTCTGGGGCCAACGTCCTGACTTTC. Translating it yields CASSYTASGANVLTF.

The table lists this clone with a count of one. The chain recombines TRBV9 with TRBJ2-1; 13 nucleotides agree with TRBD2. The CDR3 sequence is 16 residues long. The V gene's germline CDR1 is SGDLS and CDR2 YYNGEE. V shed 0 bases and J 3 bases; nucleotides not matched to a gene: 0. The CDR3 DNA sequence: TGTGCCAGCAGCGTAGGGACTAGCGGGAGCTACAATGAGCAGTTCTTC. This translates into CASSVGTSGSYNEQFF.

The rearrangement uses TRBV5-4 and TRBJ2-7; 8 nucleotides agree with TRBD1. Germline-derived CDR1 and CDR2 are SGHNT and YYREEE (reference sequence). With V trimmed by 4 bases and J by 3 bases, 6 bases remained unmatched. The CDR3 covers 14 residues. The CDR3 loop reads CASSPRTGLYEQYF. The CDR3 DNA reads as TGTGCCAGCAGCCCTCGGACAGGGCTCTACGAGCAGTACTTC.

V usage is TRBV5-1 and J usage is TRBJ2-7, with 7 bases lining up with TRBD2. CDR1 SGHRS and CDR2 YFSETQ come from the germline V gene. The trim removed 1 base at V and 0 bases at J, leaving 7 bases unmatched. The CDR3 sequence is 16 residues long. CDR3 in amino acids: CASSLRSSGASYEQYF. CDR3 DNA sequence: TGCGCCAGCAGCTTGAGATCCAGCGGGGCCTCCTACGAGCAGTACTTC.

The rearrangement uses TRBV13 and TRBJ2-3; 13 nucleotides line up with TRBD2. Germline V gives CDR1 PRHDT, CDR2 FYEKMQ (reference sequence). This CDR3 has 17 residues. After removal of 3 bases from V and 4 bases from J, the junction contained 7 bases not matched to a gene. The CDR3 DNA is TGTGCCAGCAGCTTTCTCACCGGGACTAGCGGGGCAGATACGCAGTATTTT. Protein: CASSFLTGTSGADTQYF. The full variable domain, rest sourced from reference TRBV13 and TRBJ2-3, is AAGVIQSPRHLIKEKRETATLKCYPIPRHDTVYWYQQGPGQDPQFLISFYEKMQSDKGSIPDRFSAQQFSDYHSELNMSSLELGDSALYFCASSFLTGTSGADTQYFGPGTRLTVL.

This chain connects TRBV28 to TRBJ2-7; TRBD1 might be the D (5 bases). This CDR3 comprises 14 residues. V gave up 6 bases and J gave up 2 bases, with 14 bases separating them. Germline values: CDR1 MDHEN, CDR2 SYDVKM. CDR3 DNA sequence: TGTGCCAGCAGGACAGACTCCCCACCCTACGAGCAGTACTTC. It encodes CASRTDSPPYEQYF.

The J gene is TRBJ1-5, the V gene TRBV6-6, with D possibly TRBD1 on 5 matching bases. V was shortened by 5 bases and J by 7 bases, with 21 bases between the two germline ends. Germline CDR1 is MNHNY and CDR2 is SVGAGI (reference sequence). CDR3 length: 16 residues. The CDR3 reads CASSKRHGAGVQPQHF. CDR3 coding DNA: TGTGCCAGCAGTAAACGACACGGGGCGGGGGTGCAGCCCCAGCATTTT.

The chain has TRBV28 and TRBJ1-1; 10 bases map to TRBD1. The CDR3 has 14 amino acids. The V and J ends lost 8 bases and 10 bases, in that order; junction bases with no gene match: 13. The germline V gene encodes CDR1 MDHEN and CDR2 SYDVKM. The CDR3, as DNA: TGTGCCAGCTCTCGAGGGACAGGGGATAGGGTAGCTTTCTTT. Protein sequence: CASSRGTGDRVAFF.

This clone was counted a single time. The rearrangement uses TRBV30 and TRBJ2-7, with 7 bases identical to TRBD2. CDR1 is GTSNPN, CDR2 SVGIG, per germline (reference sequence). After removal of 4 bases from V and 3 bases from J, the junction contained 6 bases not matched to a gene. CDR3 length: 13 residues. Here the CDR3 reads CAWNPGGGYEQYF. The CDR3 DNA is TGTGCCTGGAATCCGGGGGGAGGCTACGAGCAGTACTTC.

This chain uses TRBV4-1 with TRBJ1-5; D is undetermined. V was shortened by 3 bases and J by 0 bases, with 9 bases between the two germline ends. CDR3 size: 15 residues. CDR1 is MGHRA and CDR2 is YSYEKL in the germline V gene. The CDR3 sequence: CASSQSTVSNQPQHF. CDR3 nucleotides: TGCGCCAGCAGCCAGTCGACTGTTAGCAATCAGCCCCAGCATTTT.